Listed below are T cell receptor beta chains from one sample, sequenced in a study of human T cells and chemical hapten exposure. Each CDR3 protein is one row after TCRdb ran MiXCR on the RACE reads. Of some 380,000 distinct CDR3 sequences listed, around 5% are singletons. The material was whole blood, obtained in connection with sensitization to the hapten diphenylcyclopropenone (DPC). The receptor source for this set is a woman in her forties or fifties with alopecia areata. Some clones in this sample may be carry-over from other donors' samples. The CDR3 runs from the conserved cysteine through the conserved F or W. The D gene is left open where the match is weak. Rows may omit the clone size; those that give it use once, few, many or a size class.

v_gene	d_gene	j_gene	abundance	CDR3aa	CDR3nt
TRBV10-3	.	TRBJ1-1	.	CAILGGEGTAFF	TGTGCCATACTGGGTGGGGAAGGCACTGCTTTCTTT
TRBV5-1	TRBD1	TRBJ2-1	many	CASSTRQGPYNEQFF	TGCGCCAGCAGCACTCGACAGGGCCCCTACAATGAGCAGTTCTTC
TRBV7-2	.	TRBJ1-6	many	CASSLGQRNSPLHF	TGTGCCAGCAGCTTAGGACAGCGGAATTCACCCCTCCACTTT
TRBV18	.	TRBJ1-5	.	CASSPGLEQPQHF	TGTGCCAGCTCACCAGGGCTCGAACAGCCCCAGCATTTT
TRBV2	.	TRBJ2-1	few	CASSVWAYNEQFF	TGTGCCAGCAGTGTTTGGGCCTACAATGAGCAGTTCTTC
TRBV20-1	.	TRBJ1-2	many	CSAVYTGFYGYTF	TGCAGTGCTGTATATACAGGGTTCTATGGCTACACCTTC
TRBV6-6	.	TRBJ2-1	.	CASSSQGGYNEQFF	TGTGCCAGCAGTTCTCAAGGGGGGTACAATGAGCAGTTCTTC
TRBV9	.	TRBJ2-4	.	CASSVGSSKNIQYF	TGTGCCAGCAGCGTAGGTAGTTCCAAAAACATTCAGTACTTC
TRBV5-1	.	TRBJ1-1	many	CASSFRAGTDTEAFF	TGCGCCAGCAGCTTTAGGGCAGGGACGGACACTGAAGCTTTCTTT
TRBV7-9	TRBD1	TRBJ1-1	many	CASSLASAGGSTEAFF	TGTGCCAGCAGCTTAGCGTCGGCAGGGGGTTCCACTGAAGCTTTCTTT
TRBV12-5	TRBD1	TRBJ1-2	many	CASGSATGGFLYGYTF	TGTGCTAGTGGTTCCGCGACAGGGGGCTTTCTCTATGGCTACACCTTC
TRBV7-2	.	TRBJ1-6	few	CASSLVFGRANSPLHF	TGTGCCAGCAGCTTGGTGTTTGGAAGGGCTAATTCACCCCTCCACTTT
TRBV5-1	.	TRBJ2-7	many	CASHSGGLASYEQYF	TGCGCCAGCCACTCCGGGGGGCTAGCTAGCTACGAGCAGTACTTC
TRBV27	TRBD1	TRBJ2-6	many	CASSSGTGILSGANVLTF	TGTGCCAGCAGTTCAGGGACAGGTATTCTCTCTGGGGCCAACGTCCTGACTTTC
TRBV6-2/TRBV6-3	.	TRBJ2-2	many	CASSYWLLGTGELFF	TGTGCCAGCAGTTACTGGCTTCTTGGCACCGGGGAGCTGTTTTTT
TRBV20-1	TRBD2	TRBJ2-1	few	CSAPLAGVESYNEQFF	TGCAGTGCACCACTAGCGGGAGTTGAATCCTACAATGAGCAGTTCTTC
TRBV21-1	.	TRBJ1-1	many	CASSCRTGRSTEAFF	TGTGCCAGCAGCTGTCGGACAGGGCGGTCCACTGAAGCTTTCTTT
TRBV5-1	TRBD2	TRBJ2-1	few	CASSPIAGAQNEQFF	TGCGCCAGCAGCCCCATAGCGGGAGCCCAGAATGAGCAGTTCTTC
TRBV9	.	TRBJ2-2	few	CASSVDLGTTGELFF	TGTGCCAGCAGCGTAGATTTGGGGACCACCGGGGAGCTGTTTTTT